Below are 17 T cell receptor beta chains sequenced from a single sample in a study of cytomegalovirus exposure and HLA in healthy donors. The study ran its PCR with 60 Vbeta and 13 Jbeta primers. Libraries were prepared by immunoSEQ multiplex PCR; TCRdb keeps only in-frame clonotypes and omits some of them. This table has around 68,000 clones, less than 90% appearing once. Specimen: PBMCs. All receptors come from a female donor in good health and CMV-seronegative.

This clone was counted only a few times. CDR3 residues: CASSQDEAGTYNEQFF. Here the CDR3 DNA reads TGCGCCAGCAGCCAAGATGAGGCGGGGACCTACAATGAGCAGTTCTTC. The chain combines TRBV4-3 with TRBJ2-1, with D possibly being TRBD2 (6 bases). V was pared by 0 bases and J by 2 bases, with 11 bases between. The CDR3 loop spans 16 amino acids. Germline V lookup: CDR1 LGHNA, CDR2 YSLEER.

This clone was recorded once. The J gene is TRBJ2-1, the V gene TRBV23-1, with 12 nucleotides matching TRBD2. TRBV23-1 is an ORF, with its function uncertain. The CDR3 is 18 amino acids. With 4 bases clipped from V and 2 bases from J, the junction kept 9 bases outside the gene matches. CDR3 nucleotides: TGCGCCAGCAGTCTCGGGGCTAGCGGGGGGGCACCCTACAATGAGCAGTTCTTC. Its translation: CASSLGASGGAPYNEQFF.

This chain's CDR3 is CASSEALHIASGNTIYF. CDR3 nucleotides: TGTGCCAGCAGTGAAGCGCTCCACATAGCCTCTGGAAACACCATATATTTT. The chain links TRBV6-1 to TRBJ1-3; D gene unclear. The V end was cut by 0 bases, the J end by 0 bases, with 12 bases between. Germline V gene lookup returns CDR1 MNHNS and CDR2 SASEGT. The CDR3 has 17 amino acids.

The chain combines TRBV7-8 with TRBJ2-3; TRBD2 aligns across 11 bases. The CDR3 runs to 20 residues. V shed 3 bases and J 1 base; nucleotides not matched to a gene: 15. Germline V CDR1 and CDR2: SGHVS, FQNEAQ. CDR3 bases: TGTGCCAGCAGCTTTAGCGGGGGGGCAGCTTTCAGGTCGGGCACAGATACGCAGTATTTT. Protein: CASSFSGGAAFRSGTDTQYF.

The chain couples TRBV6-1 to TRBJ1-5, with 7 bases lining up with TRBD1. The junction had 3 bases not matched to a gene; V was cut back by 1 base and J by 3 bases. CDR3 size: 15 residues. The germline V gene has CDR1 MNHNS and CDR2 SASEGT. CDR3 residues: CASSEGGQYNQPQHF. The CDR3 DNA follows: TGTGCCAGCAGTGAAGGGGGACAGTACAATCAGCCCCAGCATTTT.

This chain uses TRBV7-3 with TRBJ2-2, with D perhaps matching TRBD2 (5 bases). Deletions cut 2 bases from V and 4 bases from J, with 11 bases between. The CDR3 length is 15 residues. Germline loops: CDR1 SGHTA, CDR2 FQGTGA. The CDR3 here is CASSLSSGGTGELFF. In DNA, the CDR3 is TGTGCCAGCAGCTTATCATCTGGAGGCACCGGGGAGCTGTTTTTT. The whole variable domain, filled in from reference TRBV7-3 and TRBJ2-2, reads GAGVSQTPSNKVTEKGKYVELRCDPISGHTALYWYRQSLGQGPEFLIYFQGTGAADDSGLPNDRFFAVRPEGSVSTLKIQRTERGDSAVYLCASSLSSGGTGELFFGEGSRLTVL.

The chain links TRBV9 to TRBJ2-3; 7 bases align to TRBD1. This CDR3 is built from 14 residues. V trimming: 4 bases; J trimming: 0 bases; junction bases outside the gene matches: 2. From germline, CDR1 is SGDLS and CDR2 YYNGEE. The CDR3 bases are TGTGCCAGCAGCCAGACAGGGAGCACAGATACGCAGTATTTT. It yields the protein CASSQTGSTDTQYF.

This rearrangement joins TRBV28 to TRBJ2-1; 14 nucleotides align to TRBD2. CDR3 length equals 17 residues. Germline V gene sequence: CDR1 MDHEN, CDR2 SYDVKM. Trimming removed 5 bases from V and 5 bases from J; junction bases left unmatched: 8. The CDR3 DNA sequence: TGTGCCAGCAGTAAAATTGGACTAGCGGGAGGACACAATGAGCAGTTCTTC. Translation gives CASSKIGLAGGHNEQFF.

V is TRBV10-2 and J is TRBJ1-3; D call uncertain. Germline values: CDR1 WSHSY, CDR2 SAAADI. CDR3 size: 15 residues. Trimming pared 7 bases from V and 0 bases from J, leaving 13 bases between. This CDR3 reads CASKAYGSSGNTIYF. CDR3 coding DNA: TGCGCCAGCAAAGCGTACGGTTCCTCTGGAAACACCATATATTTT.

The chain is built from TRBV19 and TRBJ2-1, with D perhaps matching TRBD2 (5 bases). V lost 2 bases and J lost 7, with 9 bases in between. The CDR3 totals 13 residues. CDR1 is LNHDA and CDR2 is SQIVND in the germline V gene (reference sequence). The CDR3 is CASSIPSGNEQFF. CDR3 nucleotide sequence: TGTGCCAGTAGTATACCGTCGGGGAATGAGCAGTTCTTC.

The chain links TRBV4-2 to TRBJ2-7; TRBD2 agrees at 14 bases. Germline loops: CDR1 LGHNA, CDR2 YNFKEQ. Trimming cost V 0 bases and J 0 bases; bases outside gene matches: 10. This CDR3 has 20 residues. The CDR3 spells CASSQEAGLAGALSSYEQYF. The CDR3 DNA reads TGTGCCAGCAGCCAAGAGGCGGGACTAGCGGGGGCCTTGAGCTCCTACGAGCAGTACTTC.

The rearrangement joins TRBV18 to TRBJ2-3; 14 nucleotides line up with TRBD2. Germline lookup yields CDR1 KGHSH and CDR2 LQKENI. The CDR3 loop spans 17 amino acids. The J segment lost 3 bases and the V segment lost 3 bases, leaving 5 bases of the junction unmatched. The DNA of the CDR3 is TGTGCCAGCTCACCGACTAGCGGGAGGGCCCGGACAGATACGCAGTATTTT. Its protein product is CASSPTSGRARTDTQYF.

This chain uses TRBV7-2 with TRBJ1-2; 7 bases are a match to TRBD1. V trimming: 3 bases; J trimming: 8 bases; junction bases outside the gene matches: 12. The CDR3 sequence is 15 residues long. Germline V gene sequence: CDR1 SGHTA, CDR2 FQGNSA. The CDR3 nucleotides read TGTGCCAGCAGCTTGTCGTTTGGAGGGGGCGGGGGCTACACCTTC. Translating it yields CASSLSFGGGGGYTF. Variable domain in full (rest from reference TRBV7-2 and TRBJ1-2): GAGVSQSPSNKVTEKGKDVELRCDPISGHTALYWYRQSLGQGLEFLIYFQGNSAPDKSGLPSDRFSAERTGGSVSTLTIQRTQQEDSAVYLCASSLSFGGGGGYTFGSGTRLTVV.

V usage is TRBV21-1 and J usage is TRBJ1-2. TRBV21-1 is a pseudogene. The CDR3 totals 14 residues. CDR3 residues: CASRPEPRSYGYTF. In DNA form, the CDR3 reads TGTGCCAGCCGCCCCGAGCCCCGGAGCTATGGCTACACCTTC.

The chain couples TRBV19 to TRBJ2-6; D is possibly TRBD2 (6 bases). Germline V CDR1 and CDR2: LNHDA, SQIVND (reference sequence). Trimming left V 1 base short and J 0 bases short, with 13 bases between. CDR3 length equals 18 residues. As DNA, the CDR3 is TGTGCCAGTAGTATAGCGGGGGTAGTTTTCTCTGGGGCCAACGTCCTGACTTTC. Amino acid sequence: CASSIAGVVFSGANVLTF.

The chain combines TRBV7-2 with TRBJ1-1; D might be TRBD1 (6 bases). CDR1 is SGHTA, CDR2 FQGNSA, per germline. The CDR3 spans 15 residues. Trimming shortened V by 5 bases and J by 4 bases, and 17 bases separated the two germline ends. Here the CDR3 reads CASSPRGGASTEAFF. The CDR3 nucleotides are TGTGCCAGCAGCCCCCGGGGGGGGGCGTCCACTGAAGCTTTCTTT.

The rearrangement links TRBV9 to TRBJ2-2; TRBD2 agrees at 12 bases. The V gene's germline CDR1 is SGDLS and CDR2 YYNGEE. Trimming cost V 5 bases and J 4 bases; bases outside gene matches: 6. The CDR3 covers 16 residues. The CDR3 sequence is CASSPSGGASTGELFF. The CDR3 nucleotides are TGTGCCAGCAGTCCTAGCGGGGGGGCAAGCACCGGGGAGCTGTTTTTT.